These 20 T cell receptor beta chains were all obtained from the same sample, sequenced in a study of cytomegalovirus exposure and HLA in healthy donors (dated by TCRdb to 2017 to 2019). Preparation of the library involved the immunoSEQ multiplex PCR assay. For the multiplex PCR, a mixture combining 60 forward primers for TCR Vbeta segments and 13 reverse primers for TCR Jbeta segments was used. The immuneACCESS repertoire file appears here via TCRdb, limited to in-frame rearrangements. These files lack a portion of the clones; in checked studies, under half of the deficit traces to unresolved V genes, and the cause of the others is not known. The sample data list 150,000 to 200,000 clones, and roughly four fifths of these were observed just once. The ten largest clonotypes hold around 4.3% of the sample. The sample consisted of PBMCs. The receptors stem from a man aged 45 to 65 in good health and CMV-seropositive.

The V and J genes are TRBV19 and TRBJ1-2, with D tentatively TRBD1 (5 bases). V lost 2 bases and J lost 3, with 10 bases in between. The CDR3 sequence is 14 residues long. Germline-derived CDR1 and CDR2 are LNHDA and SQIVND (reference sequence). CDR3 region: CASSILQGDYGYTF. DNA for the CDR3: TGTGCCAGTAGTATACTTCAGGGTGACTATGGCTACACCTTC.

The chain is built from TRBV5-1 and TRBJ1-6; D is unclear. Germline loops: CDR1 SGHRS, CDR2 YFSETQ. The CDR3 runs 13 residues. V was cut by 4 bases and J by 6 bases, with 8 bases left in between. This CDR3 is CASSQAINSPLHF. The CDR3, as DNA: TGCGCCAGCAGCCAGGCAATTAATTCACCCCTCCACTTT.

The J gene is TRBJ2-7, the V gene TRBV28; D is possibly TRBD2 (5 bases). Trimming shortened V by 8 bases and J by 2 bases, and 7 bases separated the two germline ends. Germline loops: CDR1 MDHEN, CDR2 SYDVKM. This CDR3 is 11 amino acids long. For the CDR3, the DNA is TGTGCCAGCGCCGGGGCCTACGAGCAGTACTTC. Its protein product is CASAGAYEQYF.

The chain carries TRBV15 and TRBJ2-2, with 10 bases lining up with TRBD1. Trimming cost V 0 bases and J 4 bases; bases outside gene matches: 5. Germline V CDR1 and CDR2: LNHNV, YYDKDF (reference sequence). The CDR3 contains 17 residues. CDR3 bases: TGTGCCACCAGCAGAGATCGACAGGGGGCGGCCACCGGGGAGCTGTTTTTT. Translation: CATSRDRQGAATGELFF.

The rearrangement uses TRBV10-3 and TRBJ2-1, with 11 bases fitting TRBD2. With V trimmed by 2 bases and J by 0 bases, 3 bases remained unmatched. The V gene's germline CDR1 is ENHRY and CDR2 SYGVKD. This CDR3 comprises 17 residues. CDR3: CAISEPGLADSYNEQFF. DNA for the CDR3: TGTGCCATCAGTGAGCCGGGACTAGCGGACTCCTACAATGAGCAGTTCTTC.

The V and J genes are TRBV27 and TRBJ2-7, with D perhaps matching TRBD2 (7 bases). CDR1 is MNHEY and CDR2 is SMNVEV in the germline V gene (reference sequence). This CDR3 has 13 residues. The V and J ends lost 8 bases and 3 bases respectively, with 14 bases between them. The CDR3 DNA sequence: TGTGCCAGCCGCAAGAGGGGGGGCTACGAGCAGTACTTC. This gives the protein CASRKRGGYEQYF.

The chain has TRBV16 and TRBJ1-3, with a weak D call TRBD1 (6 bases). The CDR3 length is 18 residues. With 1 base removed from V and 3 bases from J, the gap between germline ends came to 19 bases. Germline loops: CDR1 KGHSY, CDR2 FQNENV. The CDR3 reads CASSQFPAQQGYGNTIYF. DNA for the CDR3: TGTGCCAGCAGCCAATTTCCCGCTCAACAGGGTTATGGAAACACCATATATTTT.

The table lists this clone with a few counts. Other DNA sequences within the sample encode an identical CDR3. V gene TRBV7-2 combines with J gene TRBJ2-5, with TRBD2 matching 11 bases. Germline values: CDR1 SGHTA, CDR2 FQGNSA. This CDR3 spans 16 amino acids. The junction had 2 bases not matched to a gene; V was cut back by 1 base and J by 1 base. CDR3 sequence: CASSLGGLAVQETQYF. In DNA, the CDR3 is TGTGCCAGCAGCTTAGGGGGACTAGCGGTCCAAGAGACCCAGTACTTC.

The chain recombines TRBV27 with TRBJ2-4; 8 nucleotides match TRBD2. The CDR3 extends over 15 amino acids. Per the germline V gene, CDR1 is MNHEY and CDR2 is SMNVEV (reference sequence). Losses at the gene ends were 5 bases for V and 5 bases for J; bases not matched to a gene: 8. The CDR3 DNA reads as TGTGCCAGCAGTGCGCGGGGGGACCGGCAAAACATTCAGTACTTC. Protein sequence: CASSARGDRQNIQYF.

This clone showed up just a few times. V gene TRBV27 combines with J gene TRBJ1-5; possibly TRBD1 for D (6 bases). Germline CDR1 MNHEY, CDR2 SMNVEV (reference sequence). This CDR3 has 14 residues. V was clipped by 10 bases and J by 0 bases, with 13 bases between them. The CDR3 spells CATGTYNSNQPQHF. The CDR3 bases are TGTGCCACTGGGACATACAATAGCAATCAGCCCCAGCATTTT.

This chain links TRBV5-4 with TRBJ2-7, with 9 bases lining up with TRBD2. From germline, CDR1 is SGHNT and CDR2 YYREEE (reference sequence). The CDR3 is 15 residues long. The ends lost 4 bases at V and 1 base at J; junction bases unmatched: 6. CDR3 in amino acids: CASSGTSGSSYEQYF. For the CDR3, the DNA is TGTGCCAGCAGCGGAACTAGCGGGTCGTCCTACGAGCAGTACTTC.

The rearrangement joins TRBV7-9 to TRBJ1-1; a weak D match, TRBD1 (5 bases). Trimming cost V 5 bases and J 4 bases, with 20 bases left between them. The germline V gene encodes CDR1 SEHNR and CDR2 FQNEAQ (reference sequence). This CDR3 is built from 16 residues. CDR3 DNA sequence: TGTGCCAGCAGCATGGATCGTGGGGGGAGGGGCACTGAAGCTTTCTTT. Translation: CASSMDRGGRGTEAFF.

The chain carries TRBV10-1 and TRBJ2-5; perhaps TRBD2 as D (6 bases). The closer fit of TRBJ2-7 to the DNA end suggests the J call may be wrong. The germline V gene encodes CDR1 WNHNN and CDR2 SYGVQD (reference sequence). The CDR3 runs 16 residues. The CDR3 spells CASSGSSTEGTHEQYF. In DNA form, the CDR3 reads TGCGCCAGCAGTGGGTCCTCCACGGAGGGGACCCACGAGCAGTACTTC.

This rearrangement joins TRBV2 to TRBJ2-7, with D perhaps matching TRBD1 (5 bases). In germline, CDR1 is SNHLY, CDR2 FYNNEI. The CDR3 has 14 amino acids. V shed 8 bases and J shed 2 bases, with 16 bases lying between them. CDR3 in amino acids: CASFGAGYTYEQYF. The CDR3 nucleotides read TGTGCCAGCTTTGGCGCAGGGTACACCTACGAGCAGTACTTC.

J is TRBJ2-5 and V is TRBV30, with 9 bases matching TRBD2. CDR3 length equals 19 residues. Germline trimming cut 0 bases from V and 4 bases from J; bases unmatched to any gene: 18. Germline V gene lookup returns CDR1 GTSNPN and CDR2 SVGIG (reference sequence). CDR3 bases: TGTGCCTGGAGTGTAGGGGGGAGCTCTGGCGGGGGGGCCTTAGAGACCCAGTACTTC. Protein sequence: CAWSVGGSSGGGALETQYF.

This chain connects TRBV7-9 to TRBJ1-4; TRBD1 matches 10 bases. This CDR3 contains 15 residues. V gave up 2 bases and J gave up 5 bases; unmatched junction bases: 2. CDR1 is SEHNR, CDR2 FQNEAQ, per germline (reference sequence). CDR3 DNA: TGTGCCAGCAGCTTAAGGGGACAGGGGAATGAAAAACTGTTTTTT. Translation: CASSLRGQGNEKLFF.

This clone has a handful of counts. The rearrangement links TRBV10-3 to TRBJ1-2; TRBD1 matches at 7 bases. CDR3 length: 16 amino acids. The germline V gene encodes CDR1 ENHRY and CDR2 SYGVKD. V trimming: 1 base; J trimming: 2 bases; junction bases outside the gene matches: 7. CDR3 coding DNA: TGTGCCATCAGTGAGTATCCCCGGGACAGAAACTATGGCTACACCTTC. Amino acids: CAISEYPRDRNYGYTF.

This clone was recorded a few times. The rearrangement links TRBV6-4 to TRBJ2-2; perhaps TRBD2 as D (5 bases). The CDR3 is made up of 16 amino acids. Trimming took off 1 base at V and 1 base at J, with 10 bases between the two ends. Germline loops: CDR1 MRHNA, CDR2 SNTAGT. CDR3 amino acids: CASSDWSEGNTGELFF. For the CDR3, the DNA is TGTGCCAGCAGTGACTGGAGTGAGGGGAACACCGGGGAGCTGTTTTTT.

The chain joins TRBV19 to TRBJ1-4, with a weak D call TRBD1 (5 bases). Germline V gene sequence: CDR1 LNHDA, CDR2 SQIVND (reference sequence). The CDR3 is 19 residues long. Trimming took off 2 bases at V and 0 bases at J, with 19 bases between the two ends. DNA for the CDR3: TGTGCCAGTAGTATAAAGGGTAGAGACAGACCGGCAACTAATGAAAAACTGTTTTTT. Translation: CASSIKGRDRPATNEKLFF.

This chain links TRBV7-2 with TRBJ2-7, with TRBD2 matching over 9 bases. J was trimmed by 3 bases and V by 2 bases; bases with no gene match: 8. Germline values: CDR1 SGHTA, CDR2 FQGNSA. There are 16 residues in the CDR3. CDR3 DNA: TGTGCCAGCAGCTTATGGGGGACGACTAGCGGCTACGAGCAGTACTTC. Protein product: CASSLWGTTSGYEQYF.